This passage covers 28 T cell receptor beta chains from one sample sequenced in a study of OX40 agonist ivuxolimab in advanced cancers. TCRdb's table, derived via immunoSEQ multiplex PCR, lists solely in-frame clones and lacks some. The data show tens of thousands of clones, roughly 92% seen once. The sequences come from CD4+ or CD8+ T cells sorted from blood, collected in a trial of the OX40 agonist ivuxolimab. These receptor sequences come from an adult with an advanced solid tumor such as melanoma, head and neck, liver or kidney cancer.

The J gene is TRBJ1-2, the V gene TRBV28; no clear D gene. V lost 5 bases to trimming and J lost 6 bases, with 16 bases between them. CDR3 length equals 14 residues. Germline CDR1 reads MDHEN; CDR2 reads SYDVKM. Written as DNA, the CDR3 is TGTGCCAGCAGTCTCGCCCCAGGAGTGGATGGCTACACCTTC. This gives the protein CASSLAPGVDGYTF.

The chain carries TRBV6-6 and TRBJ1-2; the D is unclear. This CDR3 is 11 amino acids long. V lost 6 bases to trimming and J lost 2 bases, with 4 bases between them. Germline CDR1 MNHNY, CDR2 SVGAGI (reference sequence). The DNA of the CDR3 is TGTGCCAGCAGAACGAACTATGGCTACACCTTC. It yields the protein CASRTNYGYTF.

This clone was picked up one time. The rearrangement joins TRBV2 to TRBJ2-1; 13 bases are shared with TRBD2. The CDR3 covers 13 residues. Trimming at V came to 9 bases and at J to 6 bases, leaving 2 bases not matched to a gene. Germline CDR1 SNHLY, CDR2 FYNNEI. CDR3 DNA: TGTGCCAGAAGGACTAGCGGGAGCAATGAGCAGTTCTTC. Protein product: CARRTSGSNEQFF.

The table lists this clone with a few counts. J is TRBJ2-7 and V is TRBV18; no reliable D call. From germline, CDR1 is KGHSH and CDR2 LQKENI. V lost 3 bases, J lost 7 bases, and 13 bases lay in between. This CDR3 is built from 13 residues. CDR3 bases: TGTGCCAGCTCACCGGGCGCGAGTCGGGAGCAGTACTTC. It translates to CASSPGASREQYF.

The J gene is TRBJ1-5, the V gene TRBV4-1; weak D call: TRBD1 (6 bases). V was trimmed by 1 base and J by 9 bases, leaving 25 bases between them. The CDR3 loop spans 18 amino acids. Looked up from germline, CDR1 is MGHRA and CDR2 is YSYEKL. The CDR3 DNA reads as TGCGCCAGCAGCCAAGGACTTATCCGTAGGGGGAAGGACCTGCCCCAGCATTTT. Amino acid sequence: CASSQGLIRRGKDLPQHF.

For this clone: This CDR3 is also generated by other DNA sequences in the sample. J is TRBJ1-2 and V is TRBV28, with D uncertain. V gave up 2 bases and J gave up 5 bases, with 6 bases separating them. The CDR3 is made up of 12 amino acids. Germline V gene data show CDR1 as MDHEN and CDR2 as SYDVKM. CDR3 bases: TGTGCCAGCAGTTTAAGAGGGTATGGCTACACCTTC. Translated: CASSLRGYGYTF.

As regards this clone: One end of the junction does not line up with germline, which may come from a read error. The chain links TRBV13 to TRBJ2-7, with D perhaps being TRBD1 or TRBD2 (5 bases each). CDR1 is PRHDT, CDR2 FYEKMQ, per germline (reference sequence). The length of the CDR3 is 14 residues. The CDR3: CASSQGWGSDEQYF. As DNA, the CDR3 is TGCGCCAGCAGCCAAGGGTGGGGGTCGGACGAGCAGTACTTC.

The chain combines TRBV6-6 with TRBJ2-1; TRBD2 might be the D (6 bases). V was trimmed by 3 bases and J by 5 bases, leaving 11 bases between them. Germline assignment: CDR1 MNHNY and CDR2 SVGAGI (reference sequence). CDR3 length: 14 amino acids. This CDR3 reads CASSYGGTDNEQFF. In DNA, the CDR3 is TGTGCCAGCAGTTATGGAGGGACCGACAATGAGCAGTTCTTC.

The V call is TRBV5-1, the J call TRBJ2-7; 11 bases match TRBD2. CDR3 length equals 14 residues. V was pared by 4 bases and J by 2 bases, with 2 bases of the junction left unmatched. CDR1 and CDR2 from the germline V gene are SGHRS and YFSETQ. As DNA, the CDR3 is TGCGCCAGCAGCAATAGCGGGAGGGCCTACGAGCAGTACTTC. It translates to CASSNSGRAYEQYF.

The sample holds a few counts of this clone. This rearrangement joins TRBV19 to TRBJ1-5; 8 nucleotides agree with TRBD1. This CDR3 spans 12 amino acids. Germline V CDR1 and CDR2: LNHDA, SQIVND (reference sequence). V gave up 6 bases and J gave up 5 bases; unmatched junction bases: 0. This CDR3 reads CASRQGDQPQHF. The CDR3 nucleotides are TGTGCCAGTAGACAGGGGGATCAGCCCCAGCATTTT.

The rearrangement uses TRBV7-2 and TRBJ2-7, with D perhaps matching TRBD1 or TRBD2 (5 bases each). The germline V and J ends were trimmed by 1 base and 5 bases, with 9 bases remaining between them. Germline values: CDR1 SGHTA, CDR2 FQGNSA. This CDR3 spans 13 amino acids. The CDR3 DNA sequence: TGTGCCAGCAGCTTAGATCTGGGGGACGAGCAGTACTTC. Amino acid sequence: CASSLDLGDEQYF.

This sequence joins TRBV6-6 and TRBJ1-6; 7 bases are shared with TRBD1. CDR1 and CDR2 from the germline V gene are MNHNY and SVGAGI (reference sequence). J lost 9 bases, V lost 5 bases, and 4 bases had no gene match. CDR3 length equals 13 residues. CDR3 in DNA: TGTGCCAGCAGTCTTACAGGGGCTTCACCCCTCCACTTT. Its translation is CASSLTGASPLHF.

The table lists this clone with a count of one. The chain recombines TRBV28 with TRBJ2-5; 9 bases map to TRBD2. The J call may be incorrect, as the DNA end agrees better with TRBJ2-7. The CDR3 is 16 amino acids. Germline CDR1 is MDHEN and CDR2 is SYDVKM. The CDR3 region has the DNA TGTGCCAGCAGCCAGGGGGGTAGCGGGAGAGGTTACGAGCAGTACTTC. Amino acid sequence: CASSQGGSGRGYEQYF.

The chain couples TRBV27 to TRBJ2-2; 7 bases fit TRBD1. The germline gives CDR1 MNHEY, CDR2 SMNVEV (reference sequence). The CDR3 runs 16 residues. The V segment lost 5 bases and the J segment 4 bases; nucleotides outside the gene matches: 10. The CDR3 region has the DNA TGTGCCAGCAGTCTACAAGACAGGGCGGTCACCGGGGAGCTGTTTTTT. Amino acid sequence: CASSLQDRAVTGELFF.

V is TRBV18 and J is TRBJ1-5; TRBD1 agrees at 12 bases. This CDR3 spans 18 amino acids. Germline loops: CDR1 KGHSH, CDR2 LQKENI. Trimming at V came to 6 bases and at J to 2 bases, leaving 11 bases not matched to a gene. Here the CDR3 reads CASSSGTGGGFGNQPQHF. Written as DNA, the CDR3 is TGTGCCAGCTCTTCCGGGACAGGGGGCGGATTTGGCAATCAGCCCCAGCATTTT.

The CDR3 nucleotides are TGTGCCAGCAGTATCACAGGGGATGAAGCTTTCTTT. Translation gives CASSITGDEAFF. This sequence joins TRBV2 and TRBJ1-1; the match to TRBD1 covers 7 bases. The V gene end was trimmed by 5 bases and the J gene end by 7 bases; junction bases not matched to a gene: 4. CDR1 and CDR2 (germline): SNHLY, FYNNEI. The length of the CDR3 is 12 residues.

The J gene is TRBJ1-1, the V gene TRBV28, with D perhaps TRBD1 (6 bases). Between the trimmed V and J ends, which lost 8 bases and 5 bases, there was a span of 18 bases. This CDR3 has 14 amino acids. CDR1 is MDHEN and CDR2 is SYDVKM in the germline V gene. CDR3 in DNA: TGTGCCAGCGCCAGTGGGGGCAGGGCGACTGAAGCTTTCTTT. Translated, it gives CASASGGRATEAFF.

The genes are TRBV6-5 and TRBJ2-2; a possible D gene is TRBD2 (6 bases). V was shortened by 6 bases and J by 2 bases, with 13 bases between the two germline ends. CDR3 length: 15 residues. Germline lookup yields CDR1 MNHEY and CDR2 SVGAGI. CDR3 sequence (DNA): TGTGCCAGCAGGGAAACGGGACTCAACACCGGGGAGCTGTTTTTT. This encodes CASRETGLNTGELFF.

The rearrangement joins TRBV7-9 to TRBJ2-1; 9 nucleotides match TRBD2. The CDR3 runs to 14 residues. The germline gives CDR1 SEHNR, CDR2 FQNEAQ (reference sequence). V was pared by 3 bases and J by 8 bases, with 5 bases of the junction left unmatched. The CDR3 spells CASSFSGSAHEQFF. The CDR3 DNA reads TGTGCCAGCAGCTTTAGCGGGAGTGCTCATGAGCAGTTCTTC.

This sequence joins TRBV7-2 and TRBJ2-2; maybe TRBD2 (7 bases). V gave up 5 bases and J gave up 6 bases, with 13 bases separating them. The CDR3 loop spans 14 amino acids. Germline V CDR1 and CDR2: SGHTA, FQGNSA. The CDR3 region is CASSRGGVAGELFF. CDR3 nucleotide sequence: TGTGCCAGCAGCCGCGGGGGCGTAGCCGGGGAGCTGTTTTTT.

This rearrangement joins TRBV6-6 to TRBJ1-3; possibly TRBD1 for D (5 bases). The CDR3 has 15 residues. With 7 bases removed from V and 0 bases from J, the gap between germline ends came to 13 bases. Germline CDR1 is MNHNY and CDR2 is SVGAGI (reference sequence). The DNA for the CDR3 is TGTGCCAGCACCGCAGGGCCTGGCTCTGGAAACACCATATATTTT. Its translation: CASTAGPGSGNTIYF.

This clone was observed a single time. The V and J genes are TRBV11-2 and TRBJ2-2; 9 positions agree with TRBD1. This CDR3 has 15 residues. Germline V gene sequence: CDR1 SGHAT, CDR2 FQNNGV. The V and J ends lost 2 bases and 3 bases, in that order; junction bases with no gene match: 1. The CDR3 region has the DNA TGTGCCAGCAGCTTAACAGGGGGCCACACCGGGGAGCTGTTTTTT. Protein sequence: CASSLTGGHTGELFF.

The CDR3 coding sequence is TGTGCCAGCAGTGCGTGGCAGGTGGGGCCCCAGCATTTT. Translating gives CASSAWQVGPQHF. The chain recombines TRBV6-4 with TRBJ1-5; no clear D. Germline V gives CDR1 MRHNA, CDR2 SNTAGT. CDR3 length: 13 amino acids. V was clipped by 4 bases and J by 9 bases, with 13 bases between them.

The chain uses TRBV6-1 and TRBJ1-2; D ambiguous. The CDR3 length is 14 residues. Trimming removed 7 bases from V and 7 bases from J, with 19 bases in between. Germline CDR1 MNHNS, CDR2 SASEGT. The CDR3 coding sequence is TGTGCCAGCACTACCGGCCCGCCGAAACGTGGCTACACCTTC. Its translation is CASTTGPPKRGYTF.

CDR3: CASSQVLWQLYGYTF. Written as DNA, the CDR3 is TGCGCCAGCAGCCAAGTTCTTTGGCAGTTATATGGCTACACCTTC. The V gene is TRBV4-1, the J gene TRBJ1-2; D gene unclear. Per the germline V gene, CDR1 is MGHRA and CDR2 is YSYEKL. Deletions cut 1 base from V and 5 bases from J, with 14 bases between. The CDR3 sequence is 15 residues long.

The chain joins TRBV18 to TRBJ1-2, with 10 bases matching TRBD1. J was trimmed by 2 bases and V by 3 bases; bases with no gene match: 3. The CDR3 has 15 residues. The germline V gene has CDR1 KGHSH and CDR2 LQKENI. DNA for the CDR3: TGTGCCAGCTCACCGGGGACAGGGGCGAACTATGGCTACACCTTC. Its protein is CASSPGTGANYGYTF.

The chain has TRBV5-4 and TRBJ1-3; D is perhaps TRBD1 (5 bases). The V end lost 0 bases, the J end lost 2 bases, and 6 bases lay between the germline ends. The CDR3 loop spans 14 amino acids. Germline V lookup: CDR1 SGHNT, CDR2 YYREEE (reference sequence). The DNA for the CDR3 is TGTGCCAGCAGCTTGGGGGGACCTGGAAACACCATATATTTT. Encoded protein: CASSLGGPGNTIYF.

This clone has a single count. V usage is TRBV6-1 and J usage is TRBJ2-1; D is undetermined. V lost 10 bases to trimming and J lost 10 bases, with 17 bases between them. Germline V gene lookup returns CDR1 MNHNS and CDR2 SASEGT. This CDR3 is 12 amino acids long. DNA of the CDR3: TGTGCCATCGGGCGCGGATACCTCGAGCAGTTCTTC. Encoded protein: CAIGRGYLEQFF.